Listed below are T cell receptor beta chains from one sample, sequenced in a study of T cell changes during pregnancy in multiple sclerosis. Data came from immunoSEQ multiplex PCR; TCRdb stores just in-frame clones and leaves some out. Of tens of thousands of clones in the sample, roughly 90% were seen once. Sequencing used peripheral blood, obtained in the third trimester of pregnancy. These receptors all come from a female donor in good health, enrolled as a control in a pregnancy study. Both conserved end residues are part of each CDR3. Each record gives: D gene, V gene, J gene, CDR3 DNA, CDR3 protein. D genes are given only for firm matches.

.	TRBV10-1	TRBJ1-2	TGCGCCAGCAGTGATAGTGCGCGTCCCCCTATTGACTACACCTTC	CASSDSARPPIDYTF
.	TRBV5-1	TRBJ1-1	TGCGCCAGCAGCTTGGAGGGGCCTAACACTGAAGCTTTCTTT	CASSLEGPNTEAFF
TRBD2	TRBV7-2	TRBJ2-1	TGTGCCAGCAGCTTAAAGCGGGGGGGCTCCGATGAGCAGTTCTTC	CASSLKRGGSDEQFF
TRBD1	TRBV10-3	TRBJ2-2	TGTGCCATGCGACAGGGGCGAGACACCGGGGAGCTGTTTTTT	CAMRQGRDTGELFF